A single sample is the source of the 30 T cell receptor beta chains below, sequenced in a study of blood T cell repertoires in COVID-19. Sequenced by immunoSEQ multiplex PCR; TCRdb stores in-frame clones only, minus some. The data show 250,000 to 300,000 clones, around 86% seen once. Sequenced input: PBMCs or T cells enriched from blood (not recorded which). The receptors shown here come from a man aged 18 to 30 who had recovered from COVID-19.

V gene TRBV12-3 or TRBV12-4 combines with J gene TRBJ1-2, with D perhaps matching TRBD1 (6 bases). The V gene lost 1 base and the J gene lost 7 bases, with 10 bases spanning the gap. The CDR3 consists of 13 residues. The CDR3 bases are TGTGCCAGCAGTTTAGTAGGGGGGGGTGGCTACACCTTC. It specifies CASSLVGGGGYTF.

The chain combines TRBV6-5 with TRBJ1-2; D gene ambiguous. This CDR3 comprises 12 residues. Trimming cost V 8 bases and J 4 bases, with 11 bases left between them. CDR1 is MNHEY and CDR2 is SVGAGI in the germline V gene. The CDR3 DNA sequence: TGTGCCAGCTCGACTGGCCTCTATGGCTACACCTTC. Translation: CASSTGLYGYTF.

The chain is built from TRBV5-1 and TRBJ1-2; 11 bases line up with TRBD1. Germline-derived CDR1 and CDR2 are SGHRS and YFSETQ. CDR3 length: 14 amino acids. V was clipped by 4 bases and J by 6 bases; unmatched bases: 5. In DNA, the CDR3 is TGCGCCAGCAGCGCTACGGGACAGGGGGATGGCTACACCTTC. Protein product: CASSATGQGDGYTF.

The chain carries TRBV5-1 and TRBJ1-1; tentative D call: TRBD1 (5 bases). V was clipped by 2 bases and J by 7 bases, with 21 bases between them. This CDR3 spans 16 amino acids. Per germline, CDR1 SGHRS and CDR2 YFSETQ. CDR3 amino acids: CASSLENGAGRSEAFF. The CDR3 coding sequence is TGCGCCAGCAGCTTAGAGAATGGGGCGGGACGGAGTGAAGCTTTCTTT.

This clone was found once. This chain links TRBV10-1 with TRBJ2-3; no firm D call. The V gene's germline CDR1 is WNHNN and CDR2 SYGVQD (reference sequence). V was clipped by 6 bases and J by 0 bases, with 7 bases between them. This CDR3 region has 13 residues. CDR3 nucleotides: TGCGCCAGCAGACTCTCTAGCACAGATACGCAGTATTTT. It specifies CASRLSSTDTQYF.

V usage is TRBV6-5 and J usage is TRBJ2-7; D ambiguous. CDR3 length equals 13 residues. Germline lookup yields CDR1 MNHEY and CDR2 SVGAGI. Deletions cut 2 bases from V and 4 bases from J, with 9 bases between. CDR3 protein: CASSYSSEYEQYF. DNA for the CDR3: TGTGCCAGCAGTTACAGTTCAGAATACGAGCAGTACTTC.

This clone came up once. The V call is TRBV5-1, the J call TRBJ2-7, with D maybe TRBD2 (6 bases). Trimming took off 7 bases at V and 4 bases at J, with 21 bases between the two ends. The CDR3 consists of 15 residues. Germline V gene sequence: CDR1 SGHRS, CDR2 YFSETQ. CDR3 loop: CASSQDGTDFYEQYF. In DNA form, the CDR3 reads TGCGCCAGCTCCCAAGACGGGACTGACTTTTACGAGCAGTACTTC.

The chain couples TRBV6-5 to TRBJ2-5; TRBD1 agrees at 8 bases. CDR1 is MNHEY, CDR2 SVGAGI, per germline. This CDR3 comprises 13 residues. Trimming removed 8 bases from V and 2 bases from J; junction bases left unmatched: 4. In nucleotides, the CDR3 is TGTGCCAGCCGGGACAGGCGACAAGAGACCCAGTACTTC. Translation gives CASRDRRQETQYF.

The chain employs TRBV5-1 and TRBJ2-1; 8 bases align to TRBD2. There are 15 residues in the CDR3. Germline trimming cut 3 bases from V and 8 bases from J; bases unmatched to any gene: 10. CDR1 and CDR2 (germline): SGHRS, YFSETQ. CDR3: CASSSMSGGGDEQFF. The DNA of the CDR3 is TGCGCCAGCAGCTCGATGAGCGGGGGCGGAGATGAGCAGTTCTTC. Full variable domain (remainder filled in from reference TRBV5-1 and TRBJ2-1): KAGVTQTPRYLIKTRGQQVTLSCSPISGHRSVSWYQQTPGQGLQFLFEYFSETQRNKGNFPGRFSGRQFSNSRSEMNVSTLELGDSALYLCASSSMSGGGDEQFFGPGTRLTVL.

V and J are TRBV30 and TRBJ1-5; 7 positions agree with TRBD1. J lost 1 base, V lost 2 bases, and 8 bases had no gene match. This CDR3 contains 16 residues. CDR1 is GTSNPN and CDR2 is SVGIG in the germline V gene (reference sequence). The CDR3 DNA reads TGTGCCTGGAGTAGGGGGCCGGGACGGAGCAATCAGCCCCAGCATTTT. It codes for CAWSRGPGRSNQPQHF.

This clone has at least ten counts. The genes are TRBV27 and TRBJ1-1; D remains ambiguous. The CDR3 covers 15 residues. CDR1 is MNHEY and CDR2 is SMNVEV in the germline V gene (reference sequence). Trimming took off 3 bases at V and 1 base at J, with 12 bases between the two ends. DNA of the CDR3: TGTGCCAGCAGTTTTTCGCGTCTCGGGAACACTGAAGCTTTCTTT. Protein sequence: CASSFSRLGNTEAFF.

The rearrangement links TRBV12-3 or TRBV12-4 to TRBJ2-3, with TRBD2 identical over 8 bases. J was trimmed by 1 base and V by 10 bases; bases with no gene match: 4. This CDR3 has 13 amino acids. Written as DNA, the CDR3 is TGTGCCAACTCGCGGGGGGGCACAGATACGCAGTATTTT. It translates to CANSRGGTDTQYF.

The V gene is TRBV7-9, the J gene TRBJ2-7; D is unresolved. The V gene lost 1 base and the J gene lost 5 bases, with 12 bases spanning the gap. This CDR3 is built from 14 residues. The V gene's germline CDR1 is SEHNR and CDR2 FQNEAQ (reference sequence). In nucleotides, the CDR3 is TGTGCCAGCAGCTTAGGCGGAGTTTCCCACGAGCAGTACTTC. Translating gives CASSLGGVSHEQYF.

This clone came up once. The gene calls are TRBV27 and TRBJ1-1, with 7 nucleotides matching TRBD1. Germline trimming cut 3 bases from V and 1 base from J; bases unmatched to any gene: 2. Germline V gene sequence: CDR1 MNHEY, CDR2 SMNVEV (reference sequence). This CDR3 is 14 amino acids long. Written as DNA, the CDR3 is TGTGCCAGCAGTTTTAAGGGGGCGAACACTGAAGCTTTCTTT. It encodes CASSFKGANTEAFF.

This clone was seen once. The J gene is TRBJ2-7, the V gene TRBV5-1, with TRBD1 matching 10 bases. Trimming cost V 0 bases and J 7 bases; bases outside gene matches: 7. The CDR3 runs 15 residues. Germline CDR1 and CDR2: SGHRS and YFSETQ. The CDR3 coding sequence is TGCGCCAGCAGCTTGGCAGGGGACAGGGGTGGTGAGCAGTACTTC. As protein: CASSLAGDRGGEQYF.

The V call is TRBV15, the J call TRBJ2-1; 7 nucleotides line up with TRBD1. J was trimmed by 8 bases and V by 4 bases; bases with no gene match: 8. Germline assignment: CDR1 LNHNV and CDR2 YYDKDF (reference sequence). The CDR3 spans 14 residues. The CDR3 reads CATSKRQGFDEQFF. The CDR3 DNA is TGTGCCACCAGCAAAAGACAGGGTTTTGATGAGCAGTTCTTC.

The chain uses TRBV6-6 and TRBJ1-3; D gene uncertain. Trimming pared 7 bases from V and 0 bases from J, leaving 13 bases between. Germline loops: CDR1 MNHNY, CDR2 SVGAGI (reference sequence). This CDR3 contains 15 residues. CDR3 nucleotide sequence: TGTGCCAGCATCCCTCAGGCCTACTCTGGAAACACCATATATTTT. Translated, it gives CASIPQAYSGNTIYF.

This clone rates as medium-sized. The V call is TRBV9, the J call TRBJ2-1; 8 bases align to TRBD2. CDR3 length equals 15 residues. CDR1 is SGDLS, CDR2 YYNGEE, per germline. Unmatched junction bases numbered 10, after V lost 3 bases and J lost 8 bases. Here the CDR3 reads CASSADSGGADEQFF. Written as DNA, the CDR3 is TGTGCCAGCAGCGCCGACTCGGGGGGGGCCGATGAGCAGTTCTTC.

This chain links TRBV5-6 with TRBJ1-2; the D gene is possibly TRBD1 (6 bases). V was cut by 5 bases and J by 2 bases, with 10 bases left in between. The CDR3 is 13 amino acids. Germline-derived CDR1 and CDR2 are SGHDT and YYEEEE. The CDR3 spells CASSPTGNYGYTF. The CDR3 nucleotides are TGTGCCAGCAGTCCGACAGGAAACTATGGCTACACCTTC. The entire variable domain, with the rest obtained from reference TRBV5-6 and TRBJ1-2, is as follows: DAGVTQSPTHLIKTRGQQVTLRCSPKSGHDTVSWYQQALGQGPQFIFQYYEEEERQRGNFPDRFSGHQFPNYSSELNVNALLLGDSALYLCASSPTGNYGYTFGSGTRLTVV.

The V and J genes are TRBV6-5 and TRBJ2-7; tentatively, D is TRBD2 (5 bases). V shed 7 bases and J shed 0 bases, with 16 bases lying between them. Germline lookup yields CDR1 MNHEY and CDR2 SVGAGI. The CDR3 is made up of 15 amino acids. This CDR3 reads CASTSGFAPSYEQYF. The CDR3 DNA reads TGTGCCAGCACCTCGGGGTTCGCGCCCTCCTACGAGCAGTACTTC.

The chain has TRBV15 and TRBJ1-1; no clear D gene. CDR1 is LNHNV and CDR2 is YYDKDF in the germline V gene (reference sequence). This CDR3 region has 14 residues. The V gene lost 9 bases and the J gene lost 0 bases, with 14 bases spanning the gap. As DNA, the CDR3 is TGTGCCACGACCAATGGGCACATGAACACTGAAGCTTTCTTT. Translating it yields CATTNGHMNTEAFF.

V usage is TRBV3-1 (or the pseudogene TRBV3-2) and J usage is TRBJ1-1; possible D gene TRBD1, 5 bases. Deletions cut 1 base from V and 2 bases from J, with 8 bases between. There are 14 residues in the CDR3. CDR1 LGHDT and CDR2 YNNKEL come from the germline V gene (reference sequence). CDR3 amino acids: CASSQVRDNTEAFF. The CDR3 nucleotides read TGTGCCAGCAGCCAAGTCAGGGATAACACTGAAGCTTTCTTT.

The rearrangement links TRBV10-1 to TRBJ1-1, with D perhaps TRBD1 (6 bases). Trimming cost V 3 bases and J 3 bases, with 11 bases left between them. Germline lookup yields CDR1 WNHNN and CDR2 SYGVQD (reference sequence). This CDR3 has 14 residues. DNA for the CDR3: TGCGCCAGCAGTGACCCGGACAGATACACTGAAGCTTTCTTT. Translation: CASSDPDRYTEAFF.

V usage is TRBV18 and J usage is TRBJ2-7; D not certain. CDR1 and CDR2 from the germline V gene are KGHSH and LQKENI. Deletions cut 2 bases from V and 6 bases from J, with 14 bases between. The CDR3 has 14 amino acids. The CDR3 sequence: CASSPILETGEQYF. Here the CDR3 DNA reads TGTGCCAGCTCACCAATACTTGAAACGGGCGAGCAGTACTTC.

This chain links TRBV11-2 with TRBJ2-1; D call uncertain. The CDR3 length is 17 residues. V was trimmed by 1 base and J by 7 bases, leaving 20 bases between them. The germline gives CDR1 SGHAT, CDR2 FQNNGV. CDR3 sequence reads: CASSLGFRVAVVNEQFF. The CDR3 DNA is TGTGCCAGCAGCTTAGGTTTTCGGGTAGCTGTGGTAAATGAGCAGTTCTTC.

The rearrangement links TRBV7-9 to TRBJ2-7, with 11 bases that match TRBD2. The V gene's germline CDR1 is SEHNR and CDR2 FQNEAQ (reference sequence). The J segment lost 4 bases and the V segment lost 0 bases, leaving 8 bases of the junction unmatched. The CDR3 length is 17 residues. CDR3 sequence (DNA): TGTGCCAGCAGCTTAGCCTTTGGGACTAGCGGTATATACGAGCAGTACTTC. Residues: CASSLAFGTSGIYEQYF.

The V and J genes are TRBV10-3 and TRBJ2-7; 7 positions agree with TRBD2. Germline V lookup: CDR1 ENHRY, CDR2 SYGVKD. V lost 0 bases and J lost 6; bases outside the gene matches: 8. This CDR3 has 15 residues. The CDR3 loop reads CAISESEGGPSEQYF. For the CDR3, the DNA is TGTGCCATCAGTGAGTCGGAGGGAGGGCCAAGCGAGCAGTACTTC.

The rearrangement joins TRBV24-1 to TRBJ2-2, with 11 positions matching TRBD2. The CDR3 runs 15 residues. The V segment lost 11 bases and the J segment 5 bases; nucleotides outside the gene matches: 9. Germline V gene data show CDR1 as KGHDR and CDR2 as SFDVKD. Here the CDR3 reads CANDTSGRKTGELFF. The CDR3 DNA reads TGTGCCAACGATACTAGCGGGAGAAAGACCGGGGAGCTGTTTTTT.

The rearrangement links TRBV3-1 (or the pseudogene TRBV3-2) to TRBJ1-3; D perhaps matches TRBD1 (5 bases). The V and J ends lost 8 bases and 4 bases respectively, with 12 bases between them. Germline V gene lookup returns CDR1 LGHDT and CDR2 YNNKEL (reference sequence). This CDR3 spans 13 amino acids. The CDR3 nucleotides are TGTGCCAGCGGGGGGACGGACGGAAACACCATATATTTT. It is translated as CASGGTDGNTIYF.

This chain links TRBV19 with TRBJ2-1; 9 positions match TRBD1. CDR1 and CDR2 from the germline V gene are LNHDA and SQIVND (reference sequence). This CDR3 has 16 amino acids. J gave up 0 bases and V 7 bases, and 7 bases lay outside the gene matches. Here the CDR3 reads CASNTGGRGSYNEQFF. The DNA for the CDR3 is TGTGCCAGTAATACAGGGGGCAGGGGCTCCTACAATGAGCAGTTCTTC.